This T cell receptor (beta chain) was sequenced in a study of blood T cell repertoires in COVID-19. Study-wide background: Whether acute or convalescent, the COVID-19 samples came from the United States, Italy and Spain. Sources were T cells, B-cell-depleted T cells, or PBMCs; the material itself was cDNA or gDNA.

Per the original data handling: Reference gene primer amplification gave nucleated cell count estimates. The repertoire was sequenced with immunoSEQ multiplex PCR; TCRdb's copy has only in-frame clones and lacks some. V and J calls and clone size are given by that table; D and trimming were obtained from the DNA. The sample consists of approximately 290,000 clones, around 87% of them appearing once. The V and J ends lost 6 bases and 6 bases respectively, with 14 bases between them. This CDR3 has 14 amino acids. In germline, CDR1 is SNHLY, CDR2 FYNNEI. The sequencing sample was made of peripheral blood. This clonotype originated in a man aged 18-30 years with active or convalescent COVID-19. The chain is built from TRBV2 and TRBJ2-2; perhaps TRBD2 as D (6 bases). CDR3 sequence: CASSDGSGAGELFF. The CDR3 nucleotides are TGTGCCAGCAGCGACGGGTCGGGAGCCGGGGAGCTGTTTTTT.